The clone carrying this T cell receptor (beta chain) was found a few times. No antigen is known for it. The CDR3 spans 15 residues. The V and J ends lost 4 bases and 3 bases, in that order; junction bases with no gene match: 9. From germline, CDR1 is LNHNV and CDR2 YYDKDF (reference sequence). The sample comes from a study of cytomegalovirus exposure and HLA in healthy donors. Notes on the study in general: Both high specificity and high sensitivity reportedly marked the classifier's diagnosis of cytomegalovirus status.

Vbeta (60) and Jbeta (13) primers were used in the PCR. Generated by immunoSEQ multiplex PCR, the TCRdb table keeps only in-frame clones and is missing some. Of some 220,000 clones listed, approximately 84% are singletons. The chain recombines TRBV15 with TRBJ2-7; 7 nucleotides agree with TRBD1. This clonotype was obtained from a girl aged 2-10 years in good health and CMV-seronegative. Sequenced: PBMCs. The CDR3 sequence is CATSIRKTGYYEQYF. The CDR3 DNA is TGTGCCACCAGCATTCGGAAGACAGGGTACTACGAGCAGTACTTC.